Listed here are 18 T cell receptor beta chains from one sample, sequenced in a study of OX40 agonist ivuxolimab in advanced cancers. Repertoires were generated with immunoSEQ multiplex PCR, while TCRdb's copy carries only in-frame clones and drops some. Of approximately 84,000 clones in the sample, 84% were seen once. The source material was CD4+ or CD8+ T cells sorted from blood, sampled in a trial of the OX40 agonist ivuxolimab. The receptors were sampled from an adult with an advanced solid tumor such as melanoma, head and neck, liver or kidney cancer.

The chain carries TRBV7-2 and TRBJ1-2; D not certain. The CDR3 has 13 amino acids. Trimming cost V 1 base and J 8 bases, with 11 bases left between them. The germline CDR1 and CDR2 sequences are SGHTA and FQGNSA. Here the CDR3 DNA reads TGTGCCAGCAGCTTAGGCGCAGGATCGGGCTACACCTTC. This sequence encodes CASSLGAGSGYTF. Supplemented by reference TRBV7-2 and TRBJ1-2, the full variable domain reads GAGVSQSPSNKVTEKGKDVELRCDPISGHTALYWYRQSLGQGLEFLIYFQGNSAPDKSGLPSDRFSAERTGGSVSTLTIQRTQQEDSAVYLCASSLGAGSGYTFGSGTRLTVV.

The chain carries TRBV7-9 and TRBJ2-7, with D possibly TRBD1 on 5 matching bases. CDR1 and CDR2 (germline): SEHNR, FQNEAQ (reference sequence). There are 15 residues in the CDR3. V lost 1 base to trimming and J lost 3 bases, with 13 bases between them. CDR3 nucleotide sequence: TGTGCCAGCAGCTTAGTATCCGGCAGGGTCTACGAGCAGTACTTC. Its protein is CASSLVSGRVYEQYF.

The rearrangement links TRBV6-5 to TRBJ1-2; 7 nucleotides agree with TRBD1. V shed 5 bases, J shed 5 bases, and the junction held 11 bases outside the gene matches. Germline V gene data show CDR1 as MNHEY and CDR2 as SVGAGI. The CDR3 is 15 amino acids. The CDR3 DNA reads TGTGCCAGCAGTGGGGGACAGAGGCACCAGTATGGCTACACCTTC. Translating it yields CASSGGQRHQYGYTF.

The chain recombines TRBV28 with TRBJ2-3; 11 bases fit TRBD2. The CDR3 has 15 amino acids. The J segment lost 2 bases and the V segment lost 5 bases, leaving 3 bases of the junction unmatched. Germline V gives CDR1 MDHEN, CDR2 SYDVKM. CDR3 nucleotides: TGTGCCAGCAGTCTAGCGGGGGGACTCACAGATACGCAGTATTTT. Its translation: CASSLAGGLTDTQYF.

This chain connects TRBV2 to TRBJ1-1; 7 bases line up with TRBD1. J gave up 3 bases and V 5 bases, and 6 bases lay outside the gene matches. The CDR3 has 14 amino acids. Germline V lookup: CDR1 SNHLY, CDR2 FYNNEI. The CDR3 DNA sequence: TGTGCCAGCAGTACAGGGGCCTATGACACTGAAGCTTTCTTT. The encoded protein is CASSTGAYDTEAFF.

CDR3 amino acids: CASSVTSVYNEQFF. In DNA, the CDR3 is TGTGCCAGCAGTGTGACGTCTGTCTACAATGAGCAGTTCTTC. J is TRBJ2-1 and V is TRBV2; D is uncertain. Deletions cut 4 bases from V and 3 bases from J, with 10 bases between. In germline, CDR1 is SNHLY, CDR2 FYNNEI. CDR3 size: 14 residues.

The chain carries TRBV7-2 and TRBJ2-3; weak D call: TRBD2 (6 bases). The CDR3 spans 12 residues. Germline V gives CDR1 SGHTA, CDR2 FQGNSA. V lost 6 bases and J lost 7, with 11 bases in between. DNA for the CDR3: TGTGCCAGCAGTCTGACTAGAAATACGCAGTATTTT. It is translated as CASSLTRNTQYF.

The CDR3 loop reads CASSLGQGFHF. CDR3 DNA: TGTGCCAGCAGCTTGGGACAAGGTTTCCACTTT. The gene calls are TRBV5-8 and TRBJ1-6; D is ambiguous. The germline V and J ends were trimmed by 0 bases and 17 bases, with 9 bases remaining between them. This CDR3 region has 11 residues. Looked up from germline, CDR1 is SGHTS and CDR2 is YDEGEE.

This clone was seen only once. The chain joins TRBV18 to TRBJ1-5; D unclear. Looked up from germline, CDR1 is KGHSH and CDR2 is LQKENI. The CDR3 covers 14 residues. V dropped 2 bases and J dropped 9 bases, with 14 bases sitting between them. The CDR3: CASSPSQTITPQHF. CDR3 nucleotides: TGTGCCAGCTCACCATCACAGACAATAACGCCCCAGCATTTT.

There are a few counts of this clone. This sequence joins TRBV28 and TRBJ2-1; 7 bases agree with TRBD1. The CDR3 extends over 14 amino acids. V lost 3 bases, J lost 8 bases, and 7 bases stayed unmatched. Germline loops: CDR1 MDHEN, CDR2 SYDVKM. The CDR3 nucleotides are TGTGCCAGCAGTTTTAACAGGGGCGTAGATGAGCAGTTCTTC. Residues: CASSFNRGVDEQFF.

The rearrangement joins TRBV5-4 to TRBJ2-5; 8 nucleotides match TRBD2. Germline loops: CDR1 SGHNT, CDR2 YYREEE (reference sequence). Germline trimming cut 0 bases from V and 4 bases from J; bases unmatched to any gene: 5. This CDR3 has 15 residues. The CDR3 coding sequence is TGTGCCAGCAGCTTGGTCAGCGGGGGTGGAGAGACCCAGTACTTC. Encoded protein: CASSLVSGGGETQYF.

The chain is built from TRBV2 and TRBJ1-5; D is possibly TRBD1 (6 bases). The germline CDR1 and CDR2 sequences are SNHLY and FYNNEI. This CDR3 contains 15 residues. The V end lost 5 bases, the J end lost 7 bases, and 18 bases lay between the germline ends. CDR3 loop: CASSQEAGAGQPQHF. In DNA, the CDR3 is TGTGCCAGCAGTCAAGAGGCAGGGGCTGGACAGCCCCAGCATTTT.

The chain combines TRBV19 with TRBJ2-6; D is unclear. The V end lost 7 bases, the J end lost 4 bases, and 8 bases lay between the germline ends. The CDR3 contains 13 residues. Germline CDR1 reads LNHDA; CDR2 reads SQIVND (reference sequence). This CDR3 reads CASNVRGANVLTF. The CDR3 DNA sequence: TGTGCCAGTAACGTGAGAGGGGCCAACGTCCTGACTTTC.

The chain uses TRBV28 and TRBJ1-4, with D unresolved. Trimming removed 6 bases at V and 7 bases at J, with 15 bases between. This CDR3 is built from 14 residues. Germline lookup yields CDR1 MDHEN and CDR2 SYDVKM. In DNA, the CDR3 is TGTGCCAGCAGCGATAGGGTGTTGGGTGAAAAACTGTTTTTT. It codes for CASSDRVLGEKLFF.

The chain uses TRBV5-4 and TRBJ1-2; 7 bases map to TRBD1. V lost 4 bases to trimming and J lost 2 bases; unmatched junction nucleotides: 8. The CDR3 has 15 residues. Germline assignment: CDR1 SGHNT and CDR2 YYREEE (reference sequence). CDR3 sequence reads: CASSGGRGQNYGYTF. Here the CDR3 DNA reads TGTGCCAGCAGCGGGGGGAGGGGACAGAACTATGGCTACACCTTC.

The CDR3 protein is CASSLVRGSNTGELFF. The CDR3 region has the DNA TGTGCCAGCAGCTTGGTACGGGGAAGTAACACCGGGGAGCTGTTTTTT. V gene TRBV5-8 combines with J gene TRBJ2-2; D is perhaps TRBD2 (5 bases). The germline gives CDR1 SGHTS, CDR2 YDEGEE. V shed 0 bases and J shed 2 bases, with 11 bases lying between them. This CDR3 spans 16 amino acids.

The genes are TRBV5-6 and TRBJ1-2, with TRBD1 matching over 7 bases. Germline V CDR1 and CDR2: SGHDT, YYEEEE. V shed 4 bases, J shed 6 bases, and the junction held 6 bases outside the gene matches. This CDR3 has 13 amino acids. For the CDR3, the DNA is TGTGCCAGCAGCCATGGACAGGCGGATGGCTACACCTTC. Encoded protein: CASSHGQADGYTF.

The chain uses TRBV28 and TRBJ1-1; 9 nucleotides agree with TRBD1. The CDR3 has 16 residues. J was trimmed by 1 base and V by 5 bases; bases with no gene match: 8. Germline V gives CDR1 MDHEN, CDR2 SYDVKM. CDR3 residues: CASSPGQGWENTEAFF. CDR3 coding DNA: TGTGCCAGCAGTCCTGGACAGGGGTGGGAGAACACTGAAGCTTTCTTT.